The 18 T cell receptor beta chains in this list originate from one sample, sequenced in a study of T cells in Graves' hyperthyroidism and ophthalmopathy. Authors of the study amplified TCR beta CDR3 regions from RNA transcripts. The HTBI primer set was used in a first-round RT-PCR of the TCR CDR3. Each CDR3 protein gets one entry after TCRdb re-called the multiplex PCR reads with MiXCR. The data contain 550,000 to 650,000 distinct CDR3 sequences, around 15% of them singletons. The sequenced sample consisted of blood. All receptors derive from a woman in her 40s with Graves' hyperthyroidism.

This clonotype was detected many times. This chain links TRBV30 with TRBJ2-4; 12 bases fit TRBD2. Germline-derived CDR1 and CDR2 are GTSNPN and SVGIG (reference sequence). The J segment lost 3 bases and the V segment lost 1 base, leaving 4 bases of the junction unmatched. The CDR3 is 16 residues long. The CDR3 nucleotides are TGTGCCTGGAGTGCCGGACTAGCGGGATTCAAAAACATTCAGTACTTC. It yields the protein CAWSAGLAGFKNIQYF.

This clonotype was seen a handful of times. This chain joins TRBV20-1 and TRBJ2-5; TRBD2 matches at 9 bases. Germline CDR1 reads DFQATT; CDR2 reads SNEGSKA (reference sequence). V shed 3 bases and J 5 bases; nucleotides not matched to a gene: 4. The CDR3 runs to 13 residues. This CDR3 reads CSARVLAGETQYF. The CDR3 nucleotides are TGCAGTGCTAGGGTACTAGCGGGCGAGACCCAGTACTTC.

This clonotype has a count of ten or more. V gene TRBV12-3 or TRBV12-4 combines with J gene TRBJ2-2; the match to TRBD1 covers 8 bases. Trimming cost V 0 bases and J 5 bases; bases outside gene matches: 14. The CDR3 consists of 19 residues. The CDR3 DNA is TGTGCCAGCAGTTTAGCGCGTAGGGGAGGACAGGGTTTGACCGGGGAGCTGTTTTTT. Its translation: CASSLARRGGQGLTGELFF.

This clonotype turned up a few times. The gene calls are TRBV5-4 and TRBJ2-1; 11 nucleotides line up with TRBD2. This CDR3 region has 19 residues. Losses at the gene ends were 0 bases for V and 6 bases for J; bases not matched to a gene: 14. The V gene's germline CDR1 is SGHNT and CDR2 YYREEE (reference sequence). The CDR3 nucleotides are TGTGCCAGCAGCTTGGTGTTAGCGGGAGGGCGCGGCTTGCCCAATGAGCAGTTCTTC. It yields the protein CASSLVLAGGRGLPNEQFF.

This clonotype was seen repeatedly, ten times or more. The V and J genes are TRBV6-5 and TRBJ1-2; 7 bases are a match to TRBD1. Germline CDR1 is MNHEY and CDR2 is SVGAGI. V was clipped by 0 bases and J by 8 bases; unmatched bases: 9. CDR3 size: 15 residues. In DNA form, the CDR3 reads TGTGCCAGCAGTTACTCTATAACAGGGGCGGACGGCTACACCTTC. Its protein product is CASSYSITGADGYTF.

The chain combines TRBV20-1 with TRBJ2-5; 9 nucleotides agree with TRBD2. The CDR3 totals 17 residues. Trimming cost V 3 bases and J 4 bases; bases outside gene matches: 15. CDR1 and CDR2 (germline): DFQATT, SNEGSKA (reference sequence). This CDR3 reads CSARAPQGSGRGETQYF. CDR3 DNA: TGCAGTGCTAGGGCCCCTCAAGGTAGCGGGAGAGGAGAGACCCAGTACTTC.

This clonotype was observed a few times. The J gene is TRBJ2-3, the V gene TRBV29-1; a weak D match, TRBD2 (6 bases). The germline V and J ends were trimmed by 6 bases and 2 bases, with 12 bases remaining between them. This CDR3 has 13 amino acids. Looked up from germline, CDR1 is SQVTM and CDR2 is ANQGSEA. This CDR3 is CSVWRGYTDTQYF. The CDR3, as DNA: TGCAGCGTCTGGCGGGGCTACACAGATACGCAGTATTTT.

This clonotype was counted ten times or more. The rearrangement links TRBV5-5 to TRBJ2-5, with D hard to call. The germline V and J ends were trimmed by 3 bases and 12 bases, with 15 bases remaining between them. The CDR3 spans 12 residues. The germline V gene has CDR1 SGHKS and CDR2 YYEKEE (reference sequence). The DNA for the CDR3 is TGTGCCAGCAGCTACGAGACCGGATATAAGTACTTC. Translated, it gives CASSYETGYKYF.

The chain uses TRBV20-1 and TRBJ1-6, with unresolved D. The CDR3 is made up of 15 amino acids. Germline values: CDR1 DFQATT, CDR2 SNEGSKA (reference sequence). V was pared by 5 bases and J by 0 bases, with 11 bases between. This chain's CDR3 is CSALTSSSYNSPLHF. CDR3 DNA: TGCAGTGCTTTGACTTCTAGCTCCTATAATTCACCCCTCCACTTT.

V is TRBV9 and J is TRBJ2-2; D might be TRBD1 (5 bases). In germline, CDR1 is SGDLS, CDR2 YYNGEE. The CDR3 has 15 residues. V was clipped by 2 bases and J by 6 bases, with 14 bases between them. The CDR3 bases are TGTGCCAGCAGCGTTATCCAGGGTTCACCCGGGGAGCTGTTTTTT. Its translation is CASSVIQGSPGELFF.

The chain is built from TRBV7-9 and TRBJ1-4; the D gene is possibly TRBD1 (5 bases). The germline V gene encodes CDR1 SEHNR and CDR2 FQNEAQ (reference sequence). The CDR3 totals 15 residues. Trimming pared 1 base from V and 4 bases from J, leaving 10 bases between. CDR3 loop: CASSLGGTDNEKLFF. The CDR3 DNA reads as TGTGCCAGCAGCTTAGGGGGGACGGATAATGAAAAACTGTTTTTT.

This clonotype occurred many times. The rearrangement joins TRBV11-2 to TRBJ2-5, with 10 bases that match TRBD2. Germline V gene sequence: CDR1 SGHAT, CDR2 FQNNGV. The CDR3 contains 15 residues. Losses at the gene ends were 0 bases for V and 4 bases for J; bases not matched to a gene: 2. The CDR3 protein is CASSLELAGGETQYF. CDR3 nucleotides: TGTGCCAGCAGCTTAGAATTAGCGGGAGGAGAGACCCAGTACTTC.

This clonotype appeared a few times. The chain joins TRBV20-1 to TRBJ1-5, with D hard to call. Trimming shortened V by 3 bases and J by 4 bases, and 13 bases separated the two germline ends. In germline, CDR1 is DFQATT, CDR2 SNEGSKA (reference sequence). This CDR3 has 14 amino acids. This CDR3 is CSARSRGPNQPQHF. The CDR3 DNA is TGCAGTGCTAGGTCGAGAGGGCCGAATCAGCCCCAGCATTTT.

This clonotype was observed at least ten times. The gene calls are TRBV12-3 or TRBV12-4 and TRBJ1-6; D gene ambiguous. V was clipped by 2 bases and J by 11 bases, with 7 bases between them. The CDR3 loop spans 12 amino acids. Here the CDR3 reads CASSLSGTPLHF. CDR3 DNA: TGTGCCAGCAGTTTATCGGGGACACCCCTCCACTTT.

This clonotype was picked up one time. The chain recombines TRBV10-3 with TRBJ2-3; D call uncertain. Germline CDR1 ENHRY, CDR2 SYGVKD. The CDR3 is 14 amino acids. With 4 bases removed from V and 4 bases from J, the gap between germline ends came to 12 bases. This chain's CDR3 is CAISGQVSADTQYF. In DNA form, the CDR3 reads TGTGCCATCAGTGGCCAGGTGTCTGCAGATACGCAGTATTTT.

The table lists this clonotype with a few counts. Possible read error: a much larger clone is one base away. This chain links TRBV20-1 with TRBJ1-1; a weak D match, TRBD1 (6 bases). The germline gives CDR1 DFQATT, CDR2 SNEGSKA (reference sequence). Trimming shortened V by 3 bases and J by 3 bases, and 20 bases separated the two germline ends. The CDR3 length is 16 residues. The CDR3 region has the DNA TGCAGTGCTAGGGGAAAGGCAGGGGTTAGGTACACTGAAGCTTTCTTT. The encoded protein is CSARGKAGVRYTEAFF.

This clonotype was recorded at least ten times. The chain links TRBV7-8 to TRBJ2-7; D is ambiguous. The CDR3 consists of 14 residues. Germline V lookup: CDR1 SGHVS, CDR2 FQNEAQ. Trimming pared 1 base from V and 1 base from J, leaving 8 bases between. CDR3 bases: TGTGCCAGCAGCTTAGTGCTGGGATCCTACGAGCAGTACTTC. This codes for CASSLVLGSYEQYF.

J is TRBJ2-7 and V is TRBV7-9; TRBD1 might be the D (6 bases). V lost 3 bases and J lost 4, with 10 bases in between. The germline V gene has CDR1 SEHNR and CDR2 FQNEAQ (reference sequence). The CDR3 has 13 residues. This CDR3 reads CASSLGANYEQYF. The DNA of the CDR3 is TGTGCCAGCAGCTTGGGGGCCAATTACGAGCAGTACTTC.